These 30 T cell receptor beta chains were all obtained from the same sample, sequenced in a study of blood T cell repertoires in COVID-19. Profiled with immunoSEQ multiplex PCR; TCRdb holds only in-frame clones, not every one. Of fewer than 150,000 clones listed, approximately 78% are singletons. Sample: peripheral blood. These receptors were obtained from a man in his sixties who had recovered from COVID-19.

The chain combines TRBV3-1 (or the pseudogene TRBV3-2) with TRBJ1-1; no clear D. V gave up 8 bases and J gave up 0 bases, with 10 bases separating them. Germline V gene data show CDR1 as LGHDT and CDR2 as YNNKEL (reference sequence). The CDR3 contains 13 residues. The CDR3 bases are TGTGCCAGCCCCCCAGAAATGAACACTGAAGCTTTCTTT. Translated: CASPPEMNTEAFF.

The V and J genes are TRBV19 and TRBJ1-1, with D unresolved. CDR1 LNHDA and CDR2 SQIVND come from the germline V gene (reference sequence). The CDR3 contains 14 residues. Trimming pared 8 bases from V and 5 bases from J, leaving 18 bases between. The CDR3 sequence is CASLIGREGTEAFF. For the CDR3, the DNA is TGTGCCAGTCTCATCGGACGAGAGGGAACTGAAGCTTTCTTT.

This clone was seen a handful of times. The V gene is TRBV6-6, the J gene TRBJ1-1; no definite D call. V was trimmed by 11 bases and J by 1 base, leaving 23 bases between them. Germline CDR1 reads MNHNY; CDR2 reads SVGAGI (reference sequence). This CDR3 contains 16 residues. CDR3 coding DNA: TGTGCCGCCCTTGGGTTTGTCGTTGGAGCGAACACTGAAGCTTTCTTT. Its protein product is CAALGFVVGANTEAFF.

The sample holds many counts of this clone. The CDR3 here is CASRQARQGYTF. The CDR3 nucleotides are TGTGCCAGTAGACAGGCCCGGCAGGGCTACACCTTC. The chain uses TRBV19 and TRBJ1-2, with a weak D call TRBD1 (5 bases). Per germline, CDR1 LNHDA and CDR2 SQIVND (reference sequence). V gave up 6 bases and J gave up 8 bases, with 13 bases separating them. CDR3 size: 12 residues.

This clone appeared a single time. The chain recombines TRBV9 with TRBJ1-1; D uncertain. V dropped 2 bases and J dropped 2 bases, with 7 bases sitting between them. Germline V lookup: CDR1 SGDLS, CDR2 YYNGEE. This CDR3 has 13 amino acids. In nucleotides, the CDR3 is TGTGCCAGCAGCGTCCACAGTAACACTGAAGCTTTCTTT. The encoded protein is CASSVHSNTEAFF. Looking up the rest from reference TRBV9 and TRBJ1-1 gives the full variable domain: DSGVTQTPKHLITATGQRVTLRCSPRSGDLSVYWYQQSLDQGLQFLIQYYNGEERAKGNILERFSAQQFPDLHSELNLSSLELGDSALYFCASSVHSNTEAFFGQGTRLTVV.

The chain is built from TRBV7-8 and TRBJ1-4, with no clear D. V lost 4 bases to trimming and J lost 7 bases, with 13 bases between them. This CDR3 region has 14 residues. Germline V lookup: CDR1 SGHVS, CDR2 FQNEAQ. In DNA, the CDR3 is TGTGCCAGCAGCTGGAGGACTCTTGGTGAAAAACTGTTTTTT. It yields the protein CASSWRTLGEKLFF.

The V and J genes are TRBV18 and TRBJ1-2, with 7 bases fitting TRBD1. CDR1 KGHSH and CDR2 LQKENI come from the germline V gene. Trimming removed 0 bases from V and 6 bases from J; junction bases left unmatched: 7. The CDR3 covers 15 residues. CDR3 sequence (DNA): TGTGCCAGCTCACCACCGGGACAGCTTAGGGATGGCTACACCTTC. Its translation is CASSPPGQLRDGYTF. Based on the CDR3 plus reference TRBV18 and TRBJ1-2, the full variable domain is NAGVMQNPRHLVRRRGQEARLRCSPMKGHSHVYWYRQLPEEGLKFMVYLQKENIIDESGMPKERFSAEFPKEGPSILRIQQVVRGDSAAYFCASSPPGQLRDGYTFGSGTRLTVV.

The chain employs TRBV7-3 and TRBJ2-2; D might be TRBD2 (6 bases). This CDR3 region has 13 residues. Germline loops: CDR1 SGHTA, CDR2 FQGTGA. The V gene lost 4 bases and the J gene lost 6 bases, with 9 bases spanning the gap. In DNA, the CDR3 is TGTGCCAGCAGCTCCCCGGGGGCCGGGGAGCTGTTTTTT. Amino acid sequence: CASSSPGAGELFF.

The chain has TRBV3-1 (or the pseudogene TRBV3-2) and TRBJ1-3, with 8 bases matching TRBD1. From germline, CDR1 is LGHDT and CDR2 YNNKEL (reference sequence). The CDR3 contains 14 residues. V lost 4 bases, J lost 4 bases, and 3 bases stayed unmatched. CDR3: CASSPQGAGNTIYF. The DNA of the CDR3 is TGTGCCAGCAGCCCCCAGGGGGCGGGAAACACCATATATTTT.

A single count supports this clone. This rearrangement joins TRBV7-9 to TRBJ2-2; TRBD1 might be the D (5 bases). This CDR3 region has 15 residues. Germline V gene data show CDR1 as SEHNR and CDR2 as FQNEAQ (reference sequence). V was clipped by 2 bases and J by 2 bases, with 9 bases between them. CDR3 coding DNA: TGTGCCAGCAGCTTAAGGCAGGGAAACACCGGGGAGCTGTTTTTT. It translates to CASSLRQGNTGELFF.

The chain combines TRBV27 with TRBJ1-1, with 9 bases matching TRBD1. The CDR3 spans 16 residues. V gave up 6 bases and J gave up 1 base; unmatched junction bases: 9. Germline V gene data show CDR1 as MNHEY and CDR2 as SMNVEV (reference sequence). CDR3 nucleotides: TGTGCCAGCAGGCCGGGGACAGGGATCAGGAACACTGAAGCTTTCTTT. Its protein product is CASRPGTGIRNTEAFF.

This chain joins TRBV4-2 and TRBJ2-3, with TRBD2 identical over 14 bases. Germline loops: CDR1 LGHNA, CDR2 YNFKEQ. With 1 base clipped from V and 6 bases from J, the junction kept 3 bases outside the gene matches. The CDR3 is 16 amino acids. CDR3 amino acids: CASSQGLAGGRDTQYF. The CDR3 nucleotides are TGTGCCAGCAGCCAAGGACTAGCGGGAGGGAGGGATACGCAGTATTTT.

The rearrangement joins TRBV5-6 to TRBJ1-4; D may be TRBD1 (5 bases). The V gene's germline CDR1 is SGHDT and CDR2 YYEEEE. This CDR3 spans 13 amino acids. V was pared by 3 bases and J by 6 bases, with 9 bases between. In nucleotides, the CDR3 is TGTGCCAGCAGCTGGGGACTCTATGAAAAACTGTTTTTT. Its protein is CASSWGLYEKLFF.

The rearrangement links TRBV24-1 to TRBJ2-5; D might be TRBD2 (5 bases). The CDR3 consists of 16 residues. The germline V and J ends were trimmed by 4 bases and 3 bases, with 17 bases remaining between them. Germline CDR1 KGHDR, CDR2 SFDVKD. The CDR3 is CATSEVAGIGKETQYF. The CDR3 DNA reads TGTGCCACCAGTGAGGTAGCCGGGATTGGGAAAGAGACCCAGTACTTC.

The chain carries TRBV5-4 and TRBJ2-2; 11 bases line up with TRBD1. Germline CDR1 reads SGHNT; CDR2 reads YYREEE (reference sequence). CDR3 size: 14 residues. The J segment lost 8 bases and the V segment lost 3 bases, leaving 3 bases of the junction unmatched. CDR3 bases: TGTGCCAGCAGCTGGGGACAGGGGGGAGGGGAGCTGTTTTTT. Its translation is CASSWGQGGGELFF.

Here the CDR3 DNA reads TGTGCCAGCAGTGACCCGGACAGTGATAACTATGGCTACACCTTC. Translating it yields CASSDPDSDNYGYTF. V is TRBV6-6 and J is TRBJ1-2; a possible D gene is TRBD1 (6 bases). The CDR3 covers 15 residues. Germline CDR1 and CDR2: MNHNY and SVGAGI (reference sequence). The V and J ends lost 5 bases and 1 base respectively, with 14 bases between them.

Remarks on this clone: Mismatch with germline at one junction end may stem from a read error. V gene TRBV7-7 combines with J gene TRBJ1-1; D gene ambiguous. This CDR3 is 13 amino acids long. CDR1 and CDR2 from the germline V gene are SSHAT and FNYEAQ (reference sequence). The CDR3 nucleotides read TGTGCTAGCAGCTTCTCGGGAAACACTGAAGCTTTCTTT. Translated: CASSFSGNTEAFF.

The rearrangement links TRBV29-1 to TRBJ2-3; TRBD2 matches at 9 bases. With 6 bases clipped from V and 5 bases from J, the junction kept 12 bases outside the gene matches. In germline, CDR1 is SQVTM, CDR2 ANQGSEA. CDR3 size: 15 residues. In DNA form, the CDR3 reads TGCAGCGTCGCCGTCGGTAGCGGGAGAGGAGATACGCAGTATTTT. Encoded protein: CSVAVGSGRGDTQYF.

J is TRBJ2-3 and V is TRBV7-2, with 7 bases lining up with TRBD1. The CDR3 totals 14 residues. Losses at the gene ends were 5 bases for V and 1 base for J; bases not matched to a gene: 3. Germline V gives CDR1 SGHTA, CDR2 FQGNSA. CDR3 bases: TGTGCCAGCAGCGAAACAGGGGGCACAGATACGCAGTATTTT. This sequence encodes CASSETGGTDTQYF.

This chain links TRBV13 with TRBJ2-2; 15 bases fit TRBD2. The CDR3 runs to 19 residues. Trimming cost V 5 bases and J 1 base; bases outside gene matches: 8. Per the germline V gene, CDR1 is PRHDT and CDR2 is FYEKMQ (reference sequence). The CDR3 DNA reads TGTGCCAGCAGCCCAGGACTAGCGGGAGGGCCTCGGAACACCGGGGAGCTGTTTTTT. It specifies CASSPGLAGGPRNTGELFF.

V is TRBV3-1 (or the pseudogene TRBV3-2) and J is TRBJ2-3, with D tentatively TRBD1 (7 bases). CDR3 length: 16 residues. The V end was cut by 4 bases, the J end by 0 bases, with 14 bases between. CDR1 is LGHDT, CDR2 YNNKEL, per germline (reference sequence). The CDR3 DNA is TGTGCCAGCAGCCCAGGGGGGTACACTAGCACAGATACGCAGTATTTT. Translation gives CASSPGGYTSTDTQYF.

The rearrangement uses TRBV15 and TRBJ2-3; 10 nucleotides agree with TRBD1. This CDR3 has 16 residues. In germline, CDR1 is LNHNV, CDR2 YYDKDF (reference sequence). The ends lost 1 base at V and 6 bases at J; junction bases unmatched: 7. CDR3 loop: CATSRVPGQGSDTQYF. For the CDR3, the DNA is TGTGCCACCAGCAGAGTTCCGGGACAGGGGAGTGATACGCAGTATTTT.

The chain uses TRBV13 and TRBJ2-1; D possibly corresponds to TRBD2 (6 bases). The CDR3 sequence is 20 residues long. Between the trimmed V and J ends, which lost 0 bases and 0 bases, there was a span of 21 bases. The germline CDR1 and CDR2 sequences are PRHDT and FYEKMQ (reference sequence). CDR3 amino acids: CASSLGLSGWVLSSYNEQFF. CDR3 nucleotide sequence: TGTGCCAGCAGCTTAGGATTAAGCGGGTGGGTCCTGAGCTCCTACAATGAGCAGTTCTTC.

The CDR3 nucleotides are TGTGCCACCGAGACTACCCTTCAAGAGACCCAGTACTTC. This gives the protein CATETTLQETQYF. This chain connects TRBV6-5 to TRBJ2-5; a possible D gene is TRBD2 (5 bases). This CDR3 region has 13 residues. The germline V gene has CDR1 MNHEY and CDR2 SVGAGI. V lost 10 bases and J 2 bases, leaving 14 bases between the germline ends.

This clone appeared a single time. The chain uses TRBV20-1 and TRBJ2-2; the D is unclear. Trimming removed 3 bases at V and 3 bases at J, with 11 bases between. CDR3 size: 14 residues. The germline V gene encodes CDR1 DFQATT and CDR2 SNEGSKA (reference sequence). CDR3 sequence reads: CSASAGSHTGELFF. For the CDR3, the DNA is TGCAGTGCTAGTGCTGGCTCCCACACCGGGGAGCTGTTTTTT.

This clone was seen just once. The CDR3 reads CASSGRTGGLDTQYF. The CDR3 region has the DNA TGTGCCAGCAGTGGCCGGACAGGGGGCCTAGATACGCAGTATTTT. The chain combines TRBV6-4 with TRBJ2-3; 11 bases agree with TRBD1. With V trimmed by 4 bases and J by 5 bases, 5 bases remained unmatched. The germline CDR1 and CDR2 sequences are MRHNA and SNTAGT. The CDR3 consists of 15 residues.

This clone was counted between two and nine times. V and J are TRBV5-1 and TRBJ1-1, with D possibly TRBD1 on 5 matching bases. The CDR3 is 14 residues long. V was clipped by 0 bases and J by 4 bases, with 10 bases between them. The germline V gene encodes CDR1 SGHRS and CDR2 YFSETQ. The CDR3 DNA follows: TGCGCCAGCAGCTTGGTCACAGGCTCCACTGAAGCTTTCTTT. Translating gives CASSLVTGSTEAFF.

The genes are TRBV6-2 or TRBV6-3 and TRBJ1-1; D not certain. V was trimmed by 3 bases and J by 2 bases, leaving 10 bases between them. This CDR3 spans 14 amino acids. Germline assignment: CDR1 MNHEY and CDR2 SVGEGT. CDR3 coding DNA: TGTGCCAGCAGTTATAATCTACTCAACACTGAAGCTTTCTTT. This translates into CASSYNLLNTEAFF.

Here the CDR3 DNA reads TGTGCCACCAGCCCGGGGGACAGACTAAATCAGCCCCAGCATTTT. Translation: CATSPGDRLNQPQHF. This sequence joins TRBV24-1 and TRBJ1-5; 7 bases match TRBD1. The germline V gene encodes CDR1 KGHDR and CDR2 SFDVKD. The ends lost 7 bases at V and 4 bases at J; junction bases unmatched: 9. This CDR3 region has 15 residues.

This clone was detected only a few times. The chain uses TRBV6-5 and TRBJ2-1; D is uncertain. The CDR3 has 13 residues. Trimming removed 0 bases from V and 4 bases from J, with 4 bases in between. Germline CDR1 is MNHEY and CDR2 is SVGAGI. CDR3: CASSYSFYNEQFF. CDR3 bases: TGTGCCAGCAGTTACTCCTTTTACAATGAGCAGTTCTTC.